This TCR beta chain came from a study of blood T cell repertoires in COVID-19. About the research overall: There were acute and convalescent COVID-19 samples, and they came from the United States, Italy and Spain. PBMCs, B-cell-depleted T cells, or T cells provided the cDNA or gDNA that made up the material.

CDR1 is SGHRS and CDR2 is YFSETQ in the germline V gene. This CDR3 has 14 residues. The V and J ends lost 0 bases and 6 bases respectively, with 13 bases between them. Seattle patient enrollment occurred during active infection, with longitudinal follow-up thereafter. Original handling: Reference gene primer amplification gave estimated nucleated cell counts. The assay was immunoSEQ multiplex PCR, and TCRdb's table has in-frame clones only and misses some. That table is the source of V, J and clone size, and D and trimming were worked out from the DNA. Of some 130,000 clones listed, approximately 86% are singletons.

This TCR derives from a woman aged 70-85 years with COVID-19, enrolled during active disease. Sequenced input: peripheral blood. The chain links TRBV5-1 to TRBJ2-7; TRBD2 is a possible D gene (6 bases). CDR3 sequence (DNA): TGCGCCAGCAGCTTGGCCCCAGGGACTGCCGAGCAGTACTTC. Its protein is CASSLAPGTAEQYF.